This is a list of T cell receptor beta chains from one sample in a study of cytomegalovirus exposure and HLA in healthy donors. Generated by immunoSEQ multiplex PCR, the TCRdb table keeps only in-frame clones and is missing some. This sample's table reports tens of thousands of clones. Sequencing was done on a sample of PBMCs. The receptor source for this set is a female donor in good health and CMV-seropositive. Each CDR3 is given with its conserved first and last residue. A D gene is named only where the DNA matches it firmly.

V gene	D gene	J gene	CDR3 protein	CDR3 DNA
TRBV2	TRBD1	TRBJ1-5	CASTAGGLAQHF	TGTGCCAGCACGGCAGGGGGTCTGGCCCAGCATTTT
TRBV19	.	TRBJ2-7	CASSTASSAAQGYEQYF	TGTGCCAGTAGTACTGCTAGTTCGGCGGCACAGGGCTACGAGCAGTACTTC
TRBV6-5	.	TRBJ2-5	CASRNAYQETQYF	TGTGCCAGCAGAAATGCGTACCAAGAGACCCAGTACTTC
TRBV7-9	.	TRBJ2-6	CASSLRQHSGANVLTF	TGTGCCAGCAGCTTACGTCAACACTCTGGGGCCAACGTCCTGACTTTC
TRBV19	TRBD1	TRBJ2-7	CATTPTGGYYEQYF	TGTGCCACCACGCCGACAGGGGGCTACTACGAGCAGTACTTC
TRBV7-2	.	TRBJ1-2	CASSFKGDIGYTF	TGTGCCAGCAGTTTTAAGGGGGACATTGGCTACACCTTC
TRBV7-2	.	TRBJ2-5	CASSSGTGLLETQYF	TGTGCCAGCAGCTCAGGAACAGGGTTGTTGGAGACCCAGTACTTC
TRBV18	.	TRBJ1-4	CASSLMDSVGEKLFF	TGTGCCAGCTCACTCATGGACAGTGTTGGTGAAAAACTGTTTTTT
TRBV28	TRBD1	TRBJ1-4	CASSSTGSSNEKLFF	TGTGCCAGCAGTTCGACAGGGTCCTCTAATGAAAAACTGTTTTTT
TRBV6-4	.	TRBJ2-1	CASRNSGSGFNEQFF	TGTGCCAGCCGCAATAGCGGTAGCGGATTCAATGAGCAGTTCTTC
TRBV11-2	TRBD1	TRBJ2-7	CASSLGGTGSEQYF	TGTGCCAGCAGCTTAGGCGGGACAGGGAGCGAGCAGTACTTC
TRBV2	TRBD1	TRBJ2-7	CASSEGQLTYEQYF	TGTGCCAGCAGTGAGGGACAGTTAACCTACGAGCAGTACTTC
TRBV19	.	TRBJ1-1	CASRITSGRGNTEAFF	TGTGCCAGTAGGATTACTTCGGGGCGGGGGAACACTGAAGCTTTCTTT
TRBV7-3	.	TRBJ2-2	CASSLSGVIPGELFF	TGTGCCAGCAGCTTGTCGGGGGTTATCCCCGGGGAGCTGTTTTTT
TRBV6-5	.	TRBJ1-6	CASSPRTVSNSPLHF	TGTGCCAGCAGTCCCCGGACAGTATCAAATTCACCCCTCCACTTT
TRBV6-5	.	TRBJ2-7	CASRPGGAYEQYF	TGTGCCAGCAGGCCGGGGGGCGCCTACGAGCAGTACTTC
TRBV29-1	TRBD1	TRBJ1-1	CSVPTQGVDTEAFF	TGCAGCGTTCCGACCCAGGGGGTTGACACTGAAGCTTTCTTT
TRBV12-5	TRBD2	TRBJ2-2	CASGIAGVGTGELFF	TGTGCTAGTGGTATAGCGGGAGTGGGCACCGGGGAGCTGTTTTTT
TRBV29-1	.	TRBJ1-6	CSVITDGHSPLHF	TGCAGCGTTATCACGGATGGGCATTCACCCCTCCACTTT
TRBV5-4	.	TRBJ1-2	CASTFLQGLGYGYTF	TGTGCCAGCACCTTTCTGCAGGGGCTCGGCTATGGCTACACCTTC
TRBV18	.	TRBJ1-1	CASSPSSGGPGTEAFF	TGTGCCAGCTCACCGTCTTCGGGGGGGCCGGGCACTGAAGCTTTCTTT
TRBV5-1	TRBD2	TRBJ2-3	CASSLAGGPTDTQYF	TGCGCCAGCAGCTTGGCGGGAGGCCCCACAGATACGCAGTATTTT
TRBV6-5	TRBD2	TRBJ2-7	CASSSGLAGRYEQYF	TGTGCCAGCAGTTCGGGACTAGCGGGCCGGTACGAGCAGTACTTC
TRBV6-1	TRBD1	TRBJ1-1	CASSVTGQGEAFF	TGTGCCAGCAGTGTAACTGGACAGGGAGAAGCTTTCTTT
TRBV4-1	.	TRBJ1-1	CASSHMNTEAFF	TGCGCCAGCAGCCACATGAACACTGAAGCTTTCTTT
TRBV7-2	.	TRBJ2-7	CASSPDRERASEYF	TGTGCCAGCAGCCCGGACCGGGAAAGGGCCTCGGAGTACTTC
TRBV5-5	.	TRBJ1-5	CASSFTVIHQPQHF	TGTGCCAGCAGCTTCACAGTGATCCATCAGCCCCAGCATTTT
TRBV18	.	TRBJ1-3	CASSPGQGNTIYF	TGTGCCAGCTCACCCGGACAGGGAAACACCATATATTTT
TRBV5-1	.	TRBJ2-5	CASSLIPGSQETQYF	TGCGCCAGCAGCTTGATTCCGGGGAGTCAAGAGACCCAGTACTTC
TRBV6-5	.	TRBJ2-7	CASSRTAGEYEQYF	TGTGCCAGCAGCCGGACGGCCGGGGAATACGAGCAGTACTTC
TRBV13	.	TRBJ2-5	CASSSDAGLRVPSQETQYF	TGTGCCAGCAGCTCGGATGCGGGACTTCGCGTTCCTTCCCAAGAGACCCAGTACTTC
TRBV6-5	TRBD1	TRBJ2-7	CASSFRGQGSHEQYF	TGTGCCAGCAGTTTCCGAGGACAGGGGAGCCACGAGCAGTACTTC
TRBV5-1	TRBD1	TRBJ1-4	CASQDRGATNEKLFF	TGCGCCAGTCAGGACAGGGGGGCAACTAATGAAAAACTGTTTTTT
TRBV19	.	TRBJ2-2	CASSIIQVDGELFF	TGTGCCAGTAGTATTATACAGGTCGACGGGGAGCTGTTTTTT
TRBV27	TRBD1	TRBJ2-7	CASSPGERTGRYEQYF	TGTGCCAGCAGTCCCGGGGAGCGGACAGGGAGGTACGAGCAGTACTTC
TRBV27	.	TRBJ2-7	CASSLSVEVLRDEQYF	TGTGCCAGCAGTTTATCTGTGGAGGTTTTAAGAGACGAGCAGTACTTC
TRBV6-1	.	TRBJ2-7	CASRKDSYEQYF	TGTGCCAGCAGGAAGGACAGCTACGAGCAGTACTTC
TRBV6-1	TRBD1	TRBJ2-2	CASRQGAYTGELFF	TGTGCCAGCAGACAGGGGGCGTACACCGGGGAGCTGTTTTTT
TRBV15	.	TRBJ2-1	CATSRGGERPQFF	TGTGCCACCAGCAGAGGGGGGGAGAGGCCCCAGTTCTTC
TRBV5-4	.	TRBJ1-2	CASSLRGATGYTF	TGTGCCAGCAGCTTACGGGGGGCGACTGGCTACACCTTC
TRBV9	.	TRBJ2-1	CASSVDTYPYNEQFF	TGTGCCAGCAGCGTGGACACTTACCCCTACAATGAGCAGTTCTTC
TRBV28	TRBD1	TRBJ1-2	CASSTGTGNYGYTF	TGTGCCAGCAGTACGGGGACAGGGAACTATGGCTACACCTTC
TRBV11-3	.	TRBJ2-2	CASSARGAGELFF	TGTGCCAGCAGCGCCCGGGGAGCCGGGGAGCTGTTTTTT
TRBV18	TRBD2	TRBJ2-1	CASSATRTSGSYNEQFF	TGTGCCAGCTCAGCCACCAGAACTAGCGGTTCCTACAATGAGCAGTTCTTC
TRBV7-9	TRBD2	TRBJ2-7	CASRSAGALEQYF	TGTGCCAGCAGGTCAGCGGGAGCCTTGGAGCAGTACTTC
TRBV14	TRBD2	TRBJ2-7	CASRRTSGSTYF	TGTGCCAGCAGACGGACTAGCGGGAGTACTTACTTC
TRBV7-2	TRBD1	TRBJ2-1	CASSYLPDRGYNEQFF	TGTGCCAGCAGCTATCTTCCCGACAGGGGCTACAATGAGCAGTTCTTC
TRBV10-3	.	TRBJ2-7	CAISEGGGPGGHEQYF	TGTGCCATCAGTGAGGGGGGGGGCCCTGGAGGGCACGAGCAGTACTTC